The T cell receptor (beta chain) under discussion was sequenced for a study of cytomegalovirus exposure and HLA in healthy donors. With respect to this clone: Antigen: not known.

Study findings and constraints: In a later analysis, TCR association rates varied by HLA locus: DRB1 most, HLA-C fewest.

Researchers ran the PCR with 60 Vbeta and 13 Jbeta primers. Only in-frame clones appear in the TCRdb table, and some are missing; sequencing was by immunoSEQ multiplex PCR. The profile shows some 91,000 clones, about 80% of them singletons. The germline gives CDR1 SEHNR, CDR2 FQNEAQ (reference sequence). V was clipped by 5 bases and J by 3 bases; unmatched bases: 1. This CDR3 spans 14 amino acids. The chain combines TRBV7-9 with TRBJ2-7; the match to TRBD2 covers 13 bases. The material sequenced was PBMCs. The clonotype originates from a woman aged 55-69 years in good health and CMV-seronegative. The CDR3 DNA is TGTGCCAGCAGCCGACTAGCGGGAGGCTACGAGCAGTACTTC. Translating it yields CASSRLAGGYEQYF.